This record concerns one T cell receptor beta chain sequence. Antigen specificity is unknown. One entry per CDR3 protein results from TCRdb running MiXCR on the RT-PCR reads. The sample has about 620,000 distinct CDR3 sequences, roughly 10% seen once. CDR1 SGHRS and CDR2 YFSETQ come from the germline V gene. After removal of 5 bases from V and 5 bases from J, the junction contained 7 bases not matched to a gene. The CDR3 contains 14 residues. The record originates from a study of response to subunit inactivated influenza vaccine. General observations from the study: T cells newly recruited by each seasonal influenza vaccination are few, the authors suggested.

The material was PBMCs from blood, obtained on the day of vaccination. This chain connects TRBV5-1 to TRBJ2-7, with 10 bases that match TRBD1. The sequence was obtained from a man over 45 who received an inactivated influenza vaccine. The CDR3 reads CASRTGTGENEQYF. As DNA, the CDR3 is TGCGCCAGCAGAACCGGGACAGGGGAAAACGAGCAGTACTTC.